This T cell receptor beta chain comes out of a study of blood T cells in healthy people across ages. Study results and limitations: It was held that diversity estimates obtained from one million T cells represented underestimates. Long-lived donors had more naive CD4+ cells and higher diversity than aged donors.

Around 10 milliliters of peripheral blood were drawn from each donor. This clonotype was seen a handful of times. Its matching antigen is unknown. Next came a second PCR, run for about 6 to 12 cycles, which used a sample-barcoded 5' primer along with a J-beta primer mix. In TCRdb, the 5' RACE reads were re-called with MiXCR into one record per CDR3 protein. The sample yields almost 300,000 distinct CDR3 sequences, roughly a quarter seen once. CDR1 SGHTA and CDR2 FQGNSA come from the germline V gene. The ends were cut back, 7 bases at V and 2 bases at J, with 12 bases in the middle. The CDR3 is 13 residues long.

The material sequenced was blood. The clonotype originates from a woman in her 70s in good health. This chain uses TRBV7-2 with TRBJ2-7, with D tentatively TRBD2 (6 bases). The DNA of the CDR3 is TGTGCCAGCAACCACGGGGGAACCTACGAGCAGTACTTC. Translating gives CASNHGGTYEQYF.